This T cell receptor beta chain was recovered during a study of OX40 agonist ivuxolimab in advanced cancers. Study-wide background: Patients took ivuxolimab, an agonistic anti-OX40 (CD134) antibody.

Sequenced by immunoSEQ multiplex PCR; TCRdb stores in-frame clones only, minus some. There are 50,000 to 60,000 clones in the sample; approximately 86% occur only once, and roughly 0.99% lies in the top ten. The germline CDR1 and CDR2 sequences are MGHRA and YSYEKL. Trimming left V 0 bases short and J 0 bases short, with 9 bases between. The CDR3 loop spans 15 amino acids. This receptor was identified in an adult with an advanced solid tumor such as melanoma, head and neck, liver or kidney cancer. The rearrangement joins TRBV4-1 to TRBJ2-7; no clear D gene. The material sequenced was CD4+ or CD8+ T cells sorted from blood, taken in a trial of the OX40 agonist ivuxolimab. The CDR3 nucleotides are TGCGCCAGCAGCCAAGAGGCCACCGACTCCTACGAGCAGTACTTC. Its translation is CASSQEATDSYEQYF.